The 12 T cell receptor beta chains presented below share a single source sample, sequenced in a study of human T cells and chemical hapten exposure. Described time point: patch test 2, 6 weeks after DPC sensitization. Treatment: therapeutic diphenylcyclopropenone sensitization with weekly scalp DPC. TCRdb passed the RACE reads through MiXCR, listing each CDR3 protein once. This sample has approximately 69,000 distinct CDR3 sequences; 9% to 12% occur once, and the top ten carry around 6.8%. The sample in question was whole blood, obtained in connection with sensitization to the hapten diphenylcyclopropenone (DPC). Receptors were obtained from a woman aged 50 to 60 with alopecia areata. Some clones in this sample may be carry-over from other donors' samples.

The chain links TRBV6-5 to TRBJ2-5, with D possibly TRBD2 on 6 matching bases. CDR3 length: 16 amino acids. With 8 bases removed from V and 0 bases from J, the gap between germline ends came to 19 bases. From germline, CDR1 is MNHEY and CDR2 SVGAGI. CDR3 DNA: TGTGCCAGCCGCCTAGCGTCTCCGGATAACCAAGAGACCCAGTACTTC. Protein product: CASRLASPDNQETQYF.

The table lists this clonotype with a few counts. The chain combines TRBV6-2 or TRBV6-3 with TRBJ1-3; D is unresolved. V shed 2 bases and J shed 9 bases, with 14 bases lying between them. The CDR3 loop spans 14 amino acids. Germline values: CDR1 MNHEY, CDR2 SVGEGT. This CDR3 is CASSYKIGGGTIYF. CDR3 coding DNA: TGTGCCAGCAGTTACAAGATTGGAGGAGGCACCATATATTTT.

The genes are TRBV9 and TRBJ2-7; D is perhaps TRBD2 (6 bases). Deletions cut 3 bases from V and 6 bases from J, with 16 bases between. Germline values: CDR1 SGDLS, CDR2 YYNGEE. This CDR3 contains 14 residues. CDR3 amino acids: CASSATGSPPEQYF. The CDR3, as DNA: TGTGCCAGCAGCGCCACCGGGAGTCCCCCCGAGCAGTACTTC.

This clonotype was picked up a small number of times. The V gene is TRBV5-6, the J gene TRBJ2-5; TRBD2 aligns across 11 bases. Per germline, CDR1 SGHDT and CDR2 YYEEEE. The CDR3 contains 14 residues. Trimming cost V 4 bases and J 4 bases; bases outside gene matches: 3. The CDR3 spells CASSPSGRRETQYF. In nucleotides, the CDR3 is TGTGCCAGCAGCCCTAGCGGGAGGAGAGAGACCCAGTACTTC.

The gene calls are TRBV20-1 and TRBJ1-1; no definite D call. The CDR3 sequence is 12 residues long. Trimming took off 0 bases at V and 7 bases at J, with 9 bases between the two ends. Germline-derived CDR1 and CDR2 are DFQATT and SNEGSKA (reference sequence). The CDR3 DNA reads TGCAGTGCTAGAGATCAGATCAGTGAAGCTTTCTTT. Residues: CSARDQISEAFF.

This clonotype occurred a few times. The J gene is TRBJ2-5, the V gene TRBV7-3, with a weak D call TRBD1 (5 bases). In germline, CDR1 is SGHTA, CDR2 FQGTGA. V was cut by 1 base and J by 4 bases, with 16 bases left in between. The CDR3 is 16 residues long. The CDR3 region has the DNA TGTGCCAGCAGCTTAAGGGGCGGACCACGCGGAGAGACCCAGTACTTC. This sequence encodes CASSLRGGPRGETQYF. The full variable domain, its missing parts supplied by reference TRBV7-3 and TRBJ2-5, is GAGVSQTPSNKVTEKGKYVELRCDPISGHTALYWYRQSLGQGPEFLIYFQGTGAADDSGLPNDRFFAVRPEGSVSTLKIQRTERGDSAVYLCASSLRGGPRGETQYFGPGTRLLVL.

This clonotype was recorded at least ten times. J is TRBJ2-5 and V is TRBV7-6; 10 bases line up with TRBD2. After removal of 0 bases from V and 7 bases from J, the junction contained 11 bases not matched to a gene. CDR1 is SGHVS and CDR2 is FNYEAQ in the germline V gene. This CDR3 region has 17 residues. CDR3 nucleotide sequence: TGTGCCAGCAGCTTAGCCGTAGCGGGAGGCCCCGCGGGGACCCAGTACTTC. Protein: CASSLAVAGGPAGTQYF.

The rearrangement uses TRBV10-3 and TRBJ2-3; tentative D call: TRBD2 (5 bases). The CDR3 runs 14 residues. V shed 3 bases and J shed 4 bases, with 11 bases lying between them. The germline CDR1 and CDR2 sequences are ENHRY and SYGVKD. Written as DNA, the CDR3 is TGTGCCATCAGTGACACACTGGAGGCAGATACGCAGTATTTT. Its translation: CAISDTLEADTQYF.

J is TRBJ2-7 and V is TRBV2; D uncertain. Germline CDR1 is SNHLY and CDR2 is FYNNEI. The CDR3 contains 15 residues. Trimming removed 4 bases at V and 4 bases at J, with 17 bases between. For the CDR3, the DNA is TGTGCCAGCAGTGTCAGAAATACCCTATTGTACGAGCAGTACTTC. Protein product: CASSVRNTLLYEQYF.

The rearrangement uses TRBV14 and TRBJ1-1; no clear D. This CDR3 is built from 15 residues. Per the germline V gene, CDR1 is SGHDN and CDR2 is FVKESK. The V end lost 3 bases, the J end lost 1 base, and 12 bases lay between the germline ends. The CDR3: CASSQGWPKNTEAFF. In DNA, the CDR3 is TGTGCCAGCAGCCAGGGGTGGCCTAAGAACACTGAAGCTTTCTTT.

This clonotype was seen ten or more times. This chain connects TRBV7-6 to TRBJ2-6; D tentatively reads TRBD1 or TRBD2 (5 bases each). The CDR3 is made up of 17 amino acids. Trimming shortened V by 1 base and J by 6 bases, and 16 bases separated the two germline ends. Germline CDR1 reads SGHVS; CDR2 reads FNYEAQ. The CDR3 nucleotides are TGTGCCAGCAGCTTAGGGGACGGCGTCTTAGAGGCCAACGTCCTGACTTTC. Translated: CASSLGDGVLEANVLTF.

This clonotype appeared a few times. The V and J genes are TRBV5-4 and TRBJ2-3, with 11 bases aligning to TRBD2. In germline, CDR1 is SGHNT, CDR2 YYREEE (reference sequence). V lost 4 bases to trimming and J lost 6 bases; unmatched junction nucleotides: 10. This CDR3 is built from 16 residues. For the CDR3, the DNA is TGTGCCAGCAGCGGGGGACTAGCGGCATTGAGGGATACGCAGTATTTT. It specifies CASSGGLAALRDTQYF.